This T cell receptor beta chain is from a study of cytomegalovirus exposure and HLA in healthy donors. The study's findings and limits: Prior analysis indicated that the majority of TCR beta V segments exhibited productivity approximately 87% or approximately 30% of the time. HLA allele associations emerged for about 16,000 TCR beta sequences in a later analysis, at 0.05 false discovery rate. Available immune exposure information was restricted to CMV serostatus only.

It was with 60 Vbeta and 13 Jbeta primers that the PCR ran. Only in-frame clones appear in the TCRdb table, and some are missing; sequencing was by immunoSEQ multiplex PCR. The ten most abundant clones cover roughly 0.98% of a sample with around 200,000 clones. In regard to this clone: Its target is unknown.

The CDR3 runs 14 residues. J was trimmed by 10 bases and V by 0 bases; bases with no gene match: 7. Per the germline V gene, CDR1 is MNHEY and CDR2 is SVGAGI. This TCR was recovered from a woman aged 30 to 39 in good health and CMV-seropositive. The V call is TRBV6-5, the J call TRBJ2-7; 9 nucleotides line up with TRBD1. Source material: PBMCs. This chain's CDR3 is CASSYSFRDRDQYF. CDR3 nucleotides: TGTGCCAGCAGTTACTCGTTCCGGGACAGGGACCAGTACTTC.